This T cell receptor (beta chain) is from a study of T cell responses to AZD1222 COVID-19 vaccine. This CDR3 is 14 amino acids long. The V gene lost 10 bases and the J gene lost 6 bases, with 20 bases spanning the gap. CDR1 MNHEY and CDR2 SVGAGI come from the germline V gene. About this clone itself: Antigen unknown.

Overall study results and limits: Spike-wide vaccine-associated CD4 TCRs dominated at 160-218 and 743-854. Regions left unmutated in variants are reportedly the target of nearly half of spike-specific TCRs.

The repertoire was sequenced with immunoSEQ multiplex PCR; TCRdb's copy has only in-frame clones and lacks some. The data show over 55,000 clones, roughly 80% seen once. The sample here was peripheral blood, taken 28 days after the second AZD1222 dose. The genes are TRBV6-5 and TRBJ2-3, with D perhaps TRBD2 (6 bases). This sequence was found in an adult who received the AZD1222 COVID-19 vaccine. CDR3: CATTVLASLDTQYF. CDR3 nucleotide sequence: TGTGCCACCACAGTCCTAGCGTCCCTGGATACGCAGTATTTT.